These 24 T cell receptor beta chains share one sample of origin, sequenced in a study of shared clonotypes between healthy human individuals. TCRdb's table, derived via immunoSEQ multiplex PCR, lists solely in-frame clones and lacks some. Of around 450,000 clones listed, around 75% are singletons. Sequencing used PBMCs. The receptors here all came from a woman aged 35 to 49 in good health. Some clones in this sample may be carry-over from other donors' samples.

V is TRBV28 and J is TRBJ1-4, with D perhaps TRBD1 (5 bases). The CDR3 spans 16 residues. V was shortened by 5 bases and J by 7 bases, with 20 bases between the two germline ends. The germline gives CDR1 MDHEN, CDR2 SYDVKM. The CDR3 nucleotides read TGTGCCAGCAGTGCCGTAAGGGGCCGTGGAGGTGAAAAACTGTTTTTT. Translating gives CASSAVRGRGGEKLFF.

CDR3 in DNA: TGTGCCAGCTCCCCCGAAGGACAAAATTCACCCCTCCACTTT. Protein sequence: CASSPEGQNSPLHF. The chain links TRBV18 to TRBJ1-6; possible D gene TRBD1, 5 bases. CDR3 length: 14 amino acids. CDR1 and CDR2 from the germline V gene are KGHSH and LQKENI. V lost 6 bases and J lost 7, with 13 bases in between.

The CDR3: CASSRDSRRNTAYEQYF. CDR3 sequence (DNA): TGTGCCAGCAGCCGAGACAGCCGTAGAAATACGGCCTACGAGCAGTACTTC. The V call is TRBV7-6, the J call TRBJ2-7, with D tentatively TRBD1 (5 bases). Trimming removed 5 bases at V and 2 bases at J, with 22 bases between. This CDR3 has 17 residues. The germline gives CDR1 SGHVS, CDR2 FNYEAQ.

This chain joins TRBV7-9 and TRBJ2-1, with TRBD2 matching over 11 bases. J lost 7 bases, V lost 4 bases, and 15 bases had no gene match. CDR3 length: 18 residues. CDR1 and CDR2 from the germline V gene are SEHNR and FQNEAQ (reference sequence). The CDR3 spells CASSSKFRTSGLLNEQFF. As DNA, the CDR3 is TGTGCCAGCAGCTCGAAGTTCAGGACTAGCGGGTTACTGAATGAGCAGTTCTTC.

Comments on this clone: Other DNA sequences in this specimen translate into the identical CDR3. The genes are TRBV19 and TRBJ2-1; the D is unclear. The germline CDR1 and CDR2 sequences are LNHDA and SQIVND (reference sequence). The CDR3 length is 11 residues. The V end lost 7 bases, the J end lost 4 bases, and 5 bases lay between the germline ends. In DNA form, the CDR3 reads TGTGCCAGTAAGGCTTACAATGAGCAGTTCTTC. Protein product: CASKAYNEQFF.

This clone was observed a single time. The V and J genes are TRBV27 and TRBJ2-3; 12 bases are shared with TRBD2. V lost 0 bases to trimming and J lost 4 bases; unmatched junction nucleotides: 5. The CDR3 spans 17 residues. CDR1 is MNHEY, CDR2 SMNVEV, per germline (reference sequence). The CDR3 DNA reads TGTGCCAGCAGTTTATCCCGGCTAGCGGGAGGGCCAGATACGCAGTATTTT. The encoded protein is CASSLSRLAGGPDTQYF.

The chain uses TRBV5-8 and TRBJ2-7, with D unclear. The length of the CDR3 is 13 residues. Per germline, CDR1 SGHTS and CDR2 YDEGEE. With 1 base removed from V and 1 base from J, the gap between germline ends came to 6 bases. In DNA, the CDR3 is TGTGCCAGCAGCTTGTATGAGTCCTACGAGCAGTACTTC. Translated, it gives CASSLYESYEQYF.

This clone appeared a few times. V gene TRBV27 combines with J gene TRBJ1-1; TRBD1 is a possible D gene (5 bases). V lost 5 bases, J lost 3 bases, and 16 bases lay in between. The CDR3 is 15 residues long. Germline V gene sequence: CDR1 MNHEY, CDR2 SMNVEV (reference sequence). The DNA for the CDR3 is TGTGCCAGCAGTCCTCGGGGCAGGCGCTACACTGAAGCTTTCTTT. It is translated as CASSPRGRRYTEAFF.

V usage is TRBV10-2 and J usage is TRBJ2-2; D might be TRBD2 (6 bases). Germline V gene data show CDR1 as WSHSY and CDR2 as SAAADI. Trimming shortened V by 3 bases and J by 5 bases, and 16 bases separated the two germline ends. This CDR3 has 16 residues. The CDR3 coding sequence is TGCGCCAGCAGTGATGGGCTAGATCGGGGGACCGGGGAGCTGTTTTTT. Protein product: CASSDGLDRGTGELFF.

The chain is built from TRBV7-2 and TRBJ2-5; D tentatively fits TRBD1 or TRBD2 (5 bases each). Trimming stripped 5 bases from V and 5 bases from J, with 21 bases between. This CDR3 spans 16 amino acids. The germline gives CDR1 SGHTA, CDR2 FQGNSA. The CDR3 reads CASSPNEGSGVETQYF. The CDR3 DNA is TGTGCCAGCAGCCCTAACGAGGGGTCCGGGGTGGAGACCCAGTACTTC.

V is TRBV7-9 and J is TRBJ2-1; TRBD1 matches 8 bases. Per the germline V gene, CDR1 is SEHNR and CDR2 is FQNEAQ (reference sequence). The CDR3 contains 16 residues. V lost 1 base and J lost 4; bases outside the gene matches: 6. In DNA form, the CDR3 reads TGTGCCAGCAGCTTAGTTGGCCAGGGGGCTTACAATGAGCAGTTCTTC. Translation gives CASSLVGQGAYNEQFF.

The chain uses TRBV5-1 and TRBJ2-2; the D gene is possibly TRBD2 (6 bases). V dropped 2 bases and J dropped 7 bases, with 12 bases sitting between them. The V gene's germline CDR1 is SGHRS and CDR2 YFSETQ. The CDR3 is 14 amino acids. CDR3 residues: CASSFSGAGGELFF. CDR3 nucleotide sequence: TGCGCCAGCAGCTTCTCGGGAGCGGGCGGGGAGCTGTTTTTT.

The chain links TRBV7-9 to TRBJ2-3, with 8 bases fitting TRBD1. With 5 bases clipped from V and 4 bases from J, the junction kept 14 bases outside the gene matches. This CDR3 contains 17 residues. Germline V CDR1 and CDR2: SEHNR, FQNEAQ (reference sequence). The CDR3 region is CASSPLEQGAFSDTQYF. In nucleotides, the CDR3 is TGTGCCAGCAGCCCCCTTGAGCAGGGGGCGTTTTCAGATACGCAGTATTTT. Variable domain in full (rest from reference TRBV7-9 and TRBJ2-3): DTGVSQNPRHKITKRGQNVTFRCDPISEHNRLYWYRQTLGQGPEFLTYFQNEAQLEKSRLLSDRFSAERPKGSFSTLEIQRTEQGDSAMYLCASSPLEQGAFSDTQYFGPGTRLTVL.

The chain is built from TRBV28 and TRBJ2-7; D call uncertain. CDR3 size: 12 residues. CDR1 MDHEN and CDR2 SYDVKM come from the germline V gene. V lost 3 bases, J lost 3 bases, and 6 bases lay in between. CDR3 DNA sequence: TGTGCCAGCAGTTTTGCCCTCTACGAGCAGTACTTC. Translating gives CASSFALYEQYF.

This rearrangement joins TRBV5-1 to TRBJ2-5; 11 bases match TRBD2. Matching the DNA end better, TRBJ2-7 makes the J call doubtful. Germline V gene lookup returns CDR1 SGHRS and CDR2 YFSETQ. The CDR3 loop spans 18 amino acids. The CDR3 DNA follows: TGCGCCAGCAGCTTGGTGGCTAGCGGGAGGACCACTCCTTACGAGCAGTACTTC. Translating it yields CASSLVASGRTTPYEQYF.

The chain is built from TRBV29-1 and TRBJ2-3, with D uncertain. Trimming took off 6 bases at V and 5 bases at J, with 9 bases between the two ends. Germline CDR1 SQVTM, CDR2 ANQGSEA. The CDR3 extends over 11 amino acids. The DNA for the CDR3 is TGCAGCGTCGCTCACGGAGATACGCAGTATTTT. Translation: CSVAHGDTQYF.

As for this clone: The missing conserved phenylalanine or tryptophan at the end of this CDR3 makes a read error likely. This sequence joins TRBV28 and TRBJ2-7; no clear D gene. V shed 3 bases and J shed 4 bases, with 4 bases lying between them. Germline loops: CDR1 MDHEN, CDR2 SYDVKM. This CDR3 contains 11 residues. Written as DNA, the CDR3 is TGTGCCAGCAGTTTGGGGTACGAGCAGTACTCC. Residues: CASSLGYEQYS.

CDR3 amino acids: CAWSLGSRGYTF. The CDR3 DNA sequence: TGTGCCTGGAGTTTGGGATCTCGAGGCTACACCTTC. The chain links TRBV30 to TRBJ1-2, with D hard to call. Trimming removed 2 bases at V and 8 bases at J, with 12 bases between. Germline values: CDR1 GTSNPN, CDR2 SVGIG (reference sequence). The CDR3 sequence is 12 residues long.

The chain joins TRBV9 to TRBJ1-4; possible D gene TRBD1, 5 bases. Germline CDR1 SGDLS, CDR2 YYNGEE. Trimming stripped 5 bases from V and 6 bases from J, with 17 bases between. The CDR3 extends over 15 amino acids. The CDR3 is CASSLMGQADEKLFF. Written as DNA, the CDR3 is TGTGCCAGCAGTCTTATGGGGCAGGCCGATGAAAAACTGTTTTTT.

This clone was seen ten or more times. J is TRBJ2-3 and V is TRBV4-2, with unresolved D. Germline lookup yields CDR1 LGHNA and CDR2 YNFKEQ. The CDR3 contains 17 residues. Trimming removed 0 bases from V and 2 bases from J, with 15 bases in between. The CDR3 sequence: CASSQDRSIEPTDTQYF. The CDR3, as DNA: TGTGCCAGCAGCCAAGATCGGTCCATCGAACCCACAGATACGCAGTATTTT.

V is TRBV4-1 and J is TRBJ1-2; TRBD1 matches at 7 bases. The germline V gene has CDR1 MGHRA and CDR2 YSYEKL. V shed 3 bases, J shed 0 bases, and the junction held 7 bases outside the gene matches. This CDR3 contains 16 residues. CDR3 sequence (DNA): TGCGCCAGCAGCCAGGACTGGACAGGTACTAACTATGGCTACACCTTC. It yields the protein CASSQDWTGTNYGYTF.

The V gene is TRBV5-4, the J gene TRBJ2-1; 8 nucleotides agree with TRBD1. The CDR3 spans 15 residues. The V and J ends lost 4 bases and 1 base, in that order; junction bases with no gene match: 4. The V gene's germline CDR1 is SGHNT and CDR2 YYREEE (reference sequence). The CDR3: CASSPDRVSYNEQFF. The CDR3, as DNA: TGTGCCAGCAGCCCGGACAGGGTTTCCTACAATGAGCAGTTCTTC. Full variable domain (missing parts from reference TRBV5-4 and TRBJ2-1): ETGVTQSPTHLIKTRGQQVTLRCSSQSGHNTVSWYQQALGQGPQFIFQYYREEENGRGNFPPRFSGLQFPNYSSELNVNALELDDSALYLCASSPDRVSYNEQFFGPGTRLTVL.

The chain links TRBV5-8 to TRBJ2-1, with a weak D call TRBD2 (5 bases). V was pared by 3 bases and J by 0 bases, with 10 bases between. Germline CDR1 reads SGHTS; CDR2 reads YDEGEE. CDR3 length: 15 amino acids. CDR3 nucleotides: TGTGCCAGCAGCTCAGCGGATAGCTCCTACAATGAGCAGTTCTTC. Translation gives CASSSADSSYNEQFF.

This chain connects TRBV2 to TRBJ1-2, with a tentative D call TRBD1 (6 bases). V dropped 6 bases and J dropped 5 bases, with 10 bases sitting between them. CDR1 and CDR2 from the germline V gene are SNHLY and FYNNEI. CDR3 length: 12 amino acids. CDR3 sequence (DNA): TGTGCCAGCAGACAGGGCACTTATGGCTACACCTTC. Translating it yields CASRQGTYGYTF.